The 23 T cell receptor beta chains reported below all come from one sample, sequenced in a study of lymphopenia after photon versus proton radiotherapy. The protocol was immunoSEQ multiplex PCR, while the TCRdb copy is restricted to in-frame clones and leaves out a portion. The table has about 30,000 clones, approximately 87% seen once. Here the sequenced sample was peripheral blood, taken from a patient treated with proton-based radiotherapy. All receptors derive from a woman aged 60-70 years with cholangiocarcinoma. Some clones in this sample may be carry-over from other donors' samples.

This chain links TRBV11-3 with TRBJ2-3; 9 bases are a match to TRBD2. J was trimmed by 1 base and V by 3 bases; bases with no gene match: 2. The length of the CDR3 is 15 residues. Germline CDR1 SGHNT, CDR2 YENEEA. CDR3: CASSFLAGGTDTQYF. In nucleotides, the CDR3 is TGTGCCAGCAGCTTCTTAGCGGGGGGCACAGATACGCAGTATTTT.

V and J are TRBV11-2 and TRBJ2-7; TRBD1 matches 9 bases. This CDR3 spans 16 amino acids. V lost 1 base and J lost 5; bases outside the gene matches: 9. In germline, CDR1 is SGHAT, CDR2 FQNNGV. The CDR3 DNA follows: TGTGCCAGCAGCTTAGTTACCGGGACAGGGATCGACGAGCAGTACTTC. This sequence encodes CASSLVTGTGIDEQYF.

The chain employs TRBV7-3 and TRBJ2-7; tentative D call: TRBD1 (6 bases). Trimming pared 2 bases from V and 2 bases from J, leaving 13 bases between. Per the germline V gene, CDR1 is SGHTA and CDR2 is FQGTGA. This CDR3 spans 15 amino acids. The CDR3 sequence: CASSLVSGATYEQYF. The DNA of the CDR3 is TGTGCCAGCAGCTTAGTGTCAGGGGCAACCTACGAGCAGTACTTC.

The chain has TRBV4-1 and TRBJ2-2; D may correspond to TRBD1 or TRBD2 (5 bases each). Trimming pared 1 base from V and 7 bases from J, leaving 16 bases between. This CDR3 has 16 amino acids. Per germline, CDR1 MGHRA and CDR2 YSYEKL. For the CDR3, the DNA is TGCGCCAGCAGCCAAGTGGCCGGGATCACAGGCGGGGAGCTGTTTTTT. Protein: CASSQVAGITGGELFF.

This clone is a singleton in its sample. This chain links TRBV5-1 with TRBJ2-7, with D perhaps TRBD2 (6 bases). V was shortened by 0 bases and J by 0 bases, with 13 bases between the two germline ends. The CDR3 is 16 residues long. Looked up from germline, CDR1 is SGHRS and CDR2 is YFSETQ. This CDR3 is CASSLASRTISYEQYF. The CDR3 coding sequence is TGCGCCAGCAGCTTGGCCAGCCGGACTATCTCCTACGAGCAGTACTTC.

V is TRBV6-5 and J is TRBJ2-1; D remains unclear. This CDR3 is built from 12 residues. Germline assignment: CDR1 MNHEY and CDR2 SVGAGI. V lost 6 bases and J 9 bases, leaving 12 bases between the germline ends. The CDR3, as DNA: TGTGCCAGCAGCCTGGACCGAGGTGAGCAGTTCTTC. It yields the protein CASSLDRGEQFF.

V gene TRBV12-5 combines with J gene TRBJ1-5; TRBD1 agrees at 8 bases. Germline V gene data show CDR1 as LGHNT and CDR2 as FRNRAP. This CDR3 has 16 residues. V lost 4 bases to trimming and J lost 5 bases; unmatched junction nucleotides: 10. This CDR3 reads CASGSNSDRADQPQHF. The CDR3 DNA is TGTGCTAGTGGTTCCAACTCGGACAGGGCGGATCAGCCCCAGCATTTT.

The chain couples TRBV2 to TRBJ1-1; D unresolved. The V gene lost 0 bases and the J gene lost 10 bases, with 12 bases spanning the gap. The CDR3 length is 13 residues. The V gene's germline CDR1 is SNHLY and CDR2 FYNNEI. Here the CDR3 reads CASSEASTVAAFF. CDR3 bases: TGTGCCAGCAGTGAAGCTTCTACAGTTGCAGCTTTCTTT.

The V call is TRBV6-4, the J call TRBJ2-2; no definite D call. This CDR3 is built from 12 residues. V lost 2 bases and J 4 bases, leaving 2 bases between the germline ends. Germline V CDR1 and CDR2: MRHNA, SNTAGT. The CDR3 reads CASSDRTGELFF. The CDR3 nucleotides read TGTGCCAGCAGTGACCGCACCGGGGAGCTGTTTTTT.

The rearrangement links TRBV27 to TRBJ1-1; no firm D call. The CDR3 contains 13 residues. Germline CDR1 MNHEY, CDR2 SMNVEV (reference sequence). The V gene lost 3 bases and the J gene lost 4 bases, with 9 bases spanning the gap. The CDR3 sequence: CASSFQTSTEAFF. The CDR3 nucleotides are TGTGCCAGCAGTTTCCAGACTTCCACTGAAGCTTTCTTT.

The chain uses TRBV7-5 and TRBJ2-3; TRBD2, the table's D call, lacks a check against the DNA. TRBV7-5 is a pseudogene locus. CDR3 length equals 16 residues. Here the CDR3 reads CASSLILAGPTDTQYF. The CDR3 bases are TGTGCCAGCAGCTTAATCCTAGCGGGGCCCACAGATACGCAGTATTTT.

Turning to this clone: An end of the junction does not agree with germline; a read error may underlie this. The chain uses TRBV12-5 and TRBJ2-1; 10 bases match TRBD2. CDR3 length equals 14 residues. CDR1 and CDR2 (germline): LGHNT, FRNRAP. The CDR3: CASGSRTPTSGPLF. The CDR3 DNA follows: TGTGCTAGTGGTTCCCGGACCCCGACTAGCGGGCCTCTCTTC.

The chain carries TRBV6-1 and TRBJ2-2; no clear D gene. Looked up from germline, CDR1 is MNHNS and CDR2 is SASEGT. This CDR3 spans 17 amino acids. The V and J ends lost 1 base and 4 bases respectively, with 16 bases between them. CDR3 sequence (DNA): TGTGCCAGCAGTGAAGGTCGGACGCTCCACCTCACCGGGGAGCTGTTTTTT. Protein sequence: CASSEGRTLHLTGELFF.

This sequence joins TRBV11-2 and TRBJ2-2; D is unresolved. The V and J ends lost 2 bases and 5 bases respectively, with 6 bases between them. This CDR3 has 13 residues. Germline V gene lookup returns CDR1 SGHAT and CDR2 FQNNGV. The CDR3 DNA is TGTGCCAGCAGCTTAACCACAACCGGGGAGCTGTTTTTT. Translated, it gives CASSLTTTGELFF.

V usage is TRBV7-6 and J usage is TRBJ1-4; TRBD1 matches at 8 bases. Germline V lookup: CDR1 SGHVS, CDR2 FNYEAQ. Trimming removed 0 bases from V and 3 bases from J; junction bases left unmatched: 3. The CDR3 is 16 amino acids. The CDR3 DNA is TGTGCCAGCAGCTTAGCGATGGGACAGGCTAATGAAAAACTGTTTTTT. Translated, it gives CASSLAMGQANEKLFF.

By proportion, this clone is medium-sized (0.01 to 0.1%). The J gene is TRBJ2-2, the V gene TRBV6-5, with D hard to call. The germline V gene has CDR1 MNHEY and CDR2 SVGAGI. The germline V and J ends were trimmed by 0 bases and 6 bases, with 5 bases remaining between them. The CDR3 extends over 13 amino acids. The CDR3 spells CASSYSNSGELFF. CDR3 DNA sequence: TGTGCCAGCAGTTACTCGAATTCCGGGGAGCTGTTTTTT.

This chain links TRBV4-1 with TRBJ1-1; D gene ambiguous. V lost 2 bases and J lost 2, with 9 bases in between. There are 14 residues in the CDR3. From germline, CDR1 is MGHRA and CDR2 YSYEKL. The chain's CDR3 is CASSQFASNTEAFF. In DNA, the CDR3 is TGCGCCAGCAGCCAATTTGCGTCAAACACTGAAGCTTTCTTT.

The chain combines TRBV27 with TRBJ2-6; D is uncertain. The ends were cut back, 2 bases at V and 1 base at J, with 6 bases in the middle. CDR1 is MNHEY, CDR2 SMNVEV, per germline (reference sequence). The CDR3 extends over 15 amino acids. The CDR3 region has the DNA TGTGCCAGCAGTTTACTTCGTTCTGGGGCCAACGTCCTGACTTTC. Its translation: CASSLLRSGANVLTF. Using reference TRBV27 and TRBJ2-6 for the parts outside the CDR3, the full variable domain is EAQVTQNPRYLITVTGKKLTVTCSQNMNHEYMSWYRQDPGLGLRQIYYSMNVEVTDKGDVPEGYKVSRKEKRNFPLILESPSPNQTSLYFCASSLLRSGANVLTFGAGSRLTVL.

The CDR3 protein is CASSPWGVDTETQYF. In DNA form, the CDR3 reads TGTGCCAGCAGCCCCTGGGGAGTTGATACAGAGACCCAGTACTTC. V is TRBV27 and J is TRBJ2-5; D may be TRBD2 (5 bases). The CDR3 loop spans 15 amino acids. Germline V gene sequence: CDR1 MNHEY, CDR2 SMNVEV (reference sequence). The V and J ends lost 6 bases and 4 bases respectively, with 18 bases between them.

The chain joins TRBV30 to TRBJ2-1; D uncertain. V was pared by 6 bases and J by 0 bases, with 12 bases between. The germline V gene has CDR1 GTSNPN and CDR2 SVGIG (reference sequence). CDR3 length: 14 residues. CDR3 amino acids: CACYRATSYNEQFF. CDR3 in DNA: TGTGCCTGTTACCGGGCCACCTCCTACAATGAGCAGTTCTTC. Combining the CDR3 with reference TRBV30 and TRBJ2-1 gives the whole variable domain SQTIHQWPATLVQPVGSPLSLECTVEGTSNPNLYWYRQAAGRGLQLLFYSVGIGQISSEVPQNLSASRPQDRQFILSSKKLLLSDSGFYLCACYRATSYNEQFFGPGTRLTVL.

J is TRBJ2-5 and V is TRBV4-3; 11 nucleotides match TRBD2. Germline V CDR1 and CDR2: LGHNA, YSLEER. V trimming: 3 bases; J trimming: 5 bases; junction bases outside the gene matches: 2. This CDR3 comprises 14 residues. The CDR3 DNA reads TGCGCCAGCAGCCATAGCGGGAGGGGGGAGACCCAGTACTTC. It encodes CASSHSGRGETQYF.

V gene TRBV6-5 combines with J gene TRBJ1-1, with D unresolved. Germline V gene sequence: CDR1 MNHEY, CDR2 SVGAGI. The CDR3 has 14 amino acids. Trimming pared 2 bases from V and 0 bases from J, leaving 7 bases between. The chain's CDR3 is CASSYELMNTEAFF. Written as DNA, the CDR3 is TGTGCCAGCAGTTACGAGCTAATGAACACTGAAGCTTTCTTT.

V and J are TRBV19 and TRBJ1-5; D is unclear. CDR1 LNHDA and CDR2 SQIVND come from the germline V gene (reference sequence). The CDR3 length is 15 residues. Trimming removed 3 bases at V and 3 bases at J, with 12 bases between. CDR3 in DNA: TGTGCCAGTAGTATCCCGAGAACATACAATCAGCCCCAGCATTTT. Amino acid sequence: CASSIPRTYNQPQHF.